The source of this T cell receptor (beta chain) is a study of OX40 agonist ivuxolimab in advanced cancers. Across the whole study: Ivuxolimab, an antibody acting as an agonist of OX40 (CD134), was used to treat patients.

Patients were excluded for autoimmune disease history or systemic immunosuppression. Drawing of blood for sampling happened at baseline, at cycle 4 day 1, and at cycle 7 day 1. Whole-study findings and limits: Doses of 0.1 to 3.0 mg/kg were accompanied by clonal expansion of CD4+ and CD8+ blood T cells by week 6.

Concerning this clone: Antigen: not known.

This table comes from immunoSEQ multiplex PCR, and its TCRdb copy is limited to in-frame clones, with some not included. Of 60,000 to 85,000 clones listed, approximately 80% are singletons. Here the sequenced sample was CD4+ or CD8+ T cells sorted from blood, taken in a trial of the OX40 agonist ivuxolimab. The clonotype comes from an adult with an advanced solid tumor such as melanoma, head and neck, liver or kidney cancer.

CDR3 residues: CASSALGQDFYGYTF. As DNA, the CDR3 is TGTGCCAGTTCCGCGTTGGGGCAGGACTTCTATGGCTACACCTTC. The genes are TRBV6-6 and TRBJ1-2; tentative D call: TRBD1 (5 bases). From germline, CDR1 is MNHNY and CDR2 SVGAGI (reference sequence). The CDR3 is made up of 15 amino acids. Trimming took 9 bases from V and 4 from J, leaving 21 bases between them.